A single sample is the source of the 8 T cell receptor beta chains below, sequenced in a study of shared clonotypes between healthy human individuals. Assay used: immunoSEQ multiplex PCR; TCRdb lists only in-frame clones, some missing. The top ten clones hold about 0.52% of a sample with 1,100,000 or so clones, approximately 80% of them seen once. Sequenced input: memory CD4+ T cells from PBMCs. Subset given: CD45RA-negative fraction. The source of these receptors is a young man in good health. Some clones in this sample may be carry-over from other donors' samples.

A word on this clone: This is likely an artifact of a read error, given a far larger clone one base away. The sample carries other DNA sequences with the same CDR3. CDR3 bases: TGCGCCAGCAGCTTAGTGGCTAGCTTCTCAGATACGCAGTATTTT. It is translated as CASSLVASFSDTQYF. The chain employs TRBV7-2 and TRBJ2-3; D may be TRBD2 (5 bases). This CDR3 comprises 15 residues. Germline V lookup: CDR1 SGHTA, CDR2 FQGNSA.

This chain joins TRBV30 and TRBJ2-2; 7 bases map to TRBD2. The length of the CDR3 is 16 residues. CDR1 and CDR2 from the germline V gene are GTSNPN and SVGIG (reference sequence). V trimming: 2 bases; J trimming: 4 bases; junction bases outside the gene matches: 10. The CDR3 region is CAWSPAGRVSTGELFF. In DNA, the CDR3 is TGTGCCTGGAGTCCCGCAGGGAGGGTATCCACCGGGGAGCTGTTTTTT.

The chain combines TRBV6-6 with TRBJ2-5; 9 bases fit TRBD1. The end of the DNA fits TRBJ2-7 better, so the J call may be wrong. The CDR3 sequence is 14 residues long. Looked up from germline, CDR1 is MNHNY and CDR2 is SVGAGI (reference sequence). The CDR3 region is CASSYPGTGLEQYF. CDR3 nucleotides: TGTGCCAGCAGTTACCCCGGGACAGGGCTCGAGCAGTACTTC.

The chain has TRBV7-8 and TRBJ1-2; TRBD1 is a possible D gene (6 bases). V lost 1 base to trimming and J lost 5 bases, with 14 bases between them. The CDR3 consists of 15 residues. From germline, CDR1 is SGHVS and CDR2 FQNEAQ. The CDR3 region is CASSLDPGDGYGYTF. Here the CDR3 DNA reads TGTGCCAGCAGCTTAGACCCAGGGGATGGATATGGCTACACCTTC.

The count of this clone is one. This sequence is one base from a far larger clone and is likely a read error. The same CDR3 can be traced to other DNA sequences in this sample. This sequence joins TRBV7-2 and TRBJ2-3; D gene ambiguous. Trimming took 0 bases from V and 6 from J, leaving 1 base between them. The germline gives CDR1 SGHTA, CDR2 FQGNSA. The CDR3 runs to 11 residues. DNA for the CDR3: TGTGCCAGCAGCTTAGCGGATACGCAGTATTTT. As protein: CASSLADTQYF.

This clone appeared a single time. The V and J genes are TRBV7-9 and TRBJ2-3, with D hard to call. The CDR3 spans 11 residues. The germline V gene has CDR1 SEHNR and CDR2 FQNEAQ (reference sequence). Trimming took off 11 bases at V and 0 bases at J, with 6 bases between the two ends. CDR3 protein: CAGGSTDTQYF. The CDR3 nucleotides are TGTGCCGGTGGGAGCACAGATACGCAGTATTTT.

Ten or more counts support this clone. The same CDR3 can be traced to other DNA sequences in this sample. V usage is TRBV7-8 and J usage is TRBJ2-1, with D hard to call. V was cut by 2 bases and J by 7 bases, with 3 bases left in between. This CDR3 region has 11 residues. Per germline, CDR1 SGHVS and CDR2 FQNEAQ. The chain's CDR3 is CASSLLNEQFF. The DNA for the CDR3 is TGTGCCAGCAGCTTATTGAATGAGCAGTTCTTC.

This chain links TRBV5-6 with TRBJ2-7, with unresolved D. CDR1 is SGHDT and CDR2 is YYEEEE in the germline V gene. Trimming removed 4 bases from V and 6 bases from J, with 23 bases in between. CDR3 size: 16 residues. The CDR3 loop reads CASSTVGNPNPLEQYF. As DNA, the CDR3 is TGTGCCAGCAGCACGGTGGGTAATCCCAATCCCCTCGAGCAGTACTTC. The full variable domain, rest sourced from reference TRBV5-6 and TRBJ2-7, is DAGVTQSPTHLIKTRGQQVTLRCSPKSGHDTVSWYQQALGQGPQFIFQYYEEEERQRGNFPDRFSGHQFPNYSSELNVNALLLGDSALYLCASSTVGNPNPLEQYFGPGTRLTVT.